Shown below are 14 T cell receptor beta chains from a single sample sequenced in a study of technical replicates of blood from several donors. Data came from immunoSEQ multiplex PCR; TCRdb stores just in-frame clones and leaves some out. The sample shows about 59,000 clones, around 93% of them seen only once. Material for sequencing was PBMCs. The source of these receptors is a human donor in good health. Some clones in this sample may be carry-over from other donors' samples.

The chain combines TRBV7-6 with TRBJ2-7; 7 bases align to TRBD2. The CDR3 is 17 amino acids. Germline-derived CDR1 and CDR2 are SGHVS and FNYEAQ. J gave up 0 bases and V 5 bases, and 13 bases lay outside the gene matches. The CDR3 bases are TGTGCCAGCAGCCAAAATACGGGGGGAGGTTACTCCTACGAGCAGTACTTC. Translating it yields CASSQNTGGGYSYEQYF.

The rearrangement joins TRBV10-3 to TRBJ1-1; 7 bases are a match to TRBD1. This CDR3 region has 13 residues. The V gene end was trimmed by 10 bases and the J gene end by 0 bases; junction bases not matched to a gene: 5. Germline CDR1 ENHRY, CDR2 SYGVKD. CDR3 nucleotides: TGTGCCACCAAACAGGGGTTGAACACTGAAGCTTTCTTT. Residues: CATKQGLNTEAFF.

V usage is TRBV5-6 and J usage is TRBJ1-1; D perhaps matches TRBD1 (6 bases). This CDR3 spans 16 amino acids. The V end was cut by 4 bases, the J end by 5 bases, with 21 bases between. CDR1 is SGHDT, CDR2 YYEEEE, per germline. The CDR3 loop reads CASSEPPGRGFTEAFF. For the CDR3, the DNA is TGTGCCAGCAGCGAGCCCCCCGGCAGGGGATTTACTGAAGCTTTCTTT. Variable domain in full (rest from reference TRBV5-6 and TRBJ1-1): DAGVTQSPTHLIKTRGQQVTLRCSPKSGHDTVSWYQQALGQGPQFIFQYYEEEERQRGNFPDRFSGHQFPNYSSELNVNALLLGDSALYLCASSEPPGRGFTEAFFGQGTRLTVV.

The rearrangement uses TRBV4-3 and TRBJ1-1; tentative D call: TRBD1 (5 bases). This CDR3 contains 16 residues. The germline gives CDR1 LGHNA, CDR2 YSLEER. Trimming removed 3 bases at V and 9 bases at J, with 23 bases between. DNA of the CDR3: TGCGCCAGCAGCCAGGAAGAGGGCGGCAGGGAGGCCAAAGCTTTCTTT. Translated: CASSQEEGGREAKAFF.

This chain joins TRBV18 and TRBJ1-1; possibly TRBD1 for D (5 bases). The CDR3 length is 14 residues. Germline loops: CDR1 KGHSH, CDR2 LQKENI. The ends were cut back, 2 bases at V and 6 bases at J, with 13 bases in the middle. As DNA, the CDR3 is TGTGCCAGCTCACCAACAGGTGTAAACGCTGAAGCTTTCTTT. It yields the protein CASSPTGVNAEAFF.

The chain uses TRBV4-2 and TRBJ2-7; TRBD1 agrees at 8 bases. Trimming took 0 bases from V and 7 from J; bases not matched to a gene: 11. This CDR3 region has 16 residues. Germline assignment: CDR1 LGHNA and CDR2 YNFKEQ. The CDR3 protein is CASSQDWQGAVREQYF. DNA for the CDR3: TGTGCCAGCAGCCAAGATTGGCAGGGGGCTGTAAGAGAGCAGTACTTC.

DNA of the CDR3: TGTGCCAGCAGCTTTGGAGCGCTCACGAACACCGGGGAGCTGTTTTTT. The encoded protein is CASSFGALTNTGELFF. The V call is TRBV7-2, the J call TRBJ2-2; D is unclear. The CDR3 is made up of 16 amino acids. CDR1 is SGHTA and CDR2 is FQGNSA in the germline V gene. V shed 3 bases and J shed 0 bases, with 11 bases lying between them.

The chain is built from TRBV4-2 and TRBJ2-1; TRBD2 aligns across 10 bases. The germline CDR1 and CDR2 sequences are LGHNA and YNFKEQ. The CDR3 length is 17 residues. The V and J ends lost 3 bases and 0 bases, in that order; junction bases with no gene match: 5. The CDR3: CASSHPSGSSSYNEQFF. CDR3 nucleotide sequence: TGTGCCAGCAGCCACCCTAGCGGGAGTAGCTCCTACAATGAGCAGTTCTTC.

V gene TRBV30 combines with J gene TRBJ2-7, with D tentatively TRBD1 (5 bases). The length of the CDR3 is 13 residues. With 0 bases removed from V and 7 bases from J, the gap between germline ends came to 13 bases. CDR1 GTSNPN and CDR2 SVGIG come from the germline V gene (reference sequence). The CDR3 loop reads CAWSVFREGEQYF. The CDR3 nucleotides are TGTGCCTGGAGTGTATTCAGGGAAGGGGAGCAGTACTTC.

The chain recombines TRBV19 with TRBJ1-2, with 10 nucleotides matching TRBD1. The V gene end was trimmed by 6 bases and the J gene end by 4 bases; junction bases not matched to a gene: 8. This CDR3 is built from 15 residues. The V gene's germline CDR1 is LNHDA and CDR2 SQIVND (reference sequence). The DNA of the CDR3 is TGTGCCAGTAGAGAGACAGGGGGCAAAGGCTATGGCTACACCTTC. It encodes CASRETGGKGYGYTF.

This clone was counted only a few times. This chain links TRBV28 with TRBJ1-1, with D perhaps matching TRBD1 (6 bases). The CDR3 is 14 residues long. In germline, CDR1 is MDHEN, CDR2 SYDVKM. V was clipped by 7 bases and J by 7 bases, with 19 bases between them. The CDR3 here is CASTKSRQAVEAFF. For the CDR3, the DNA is TGTGCCAGCACCAAATCTAGACAGGCCGTTGAAGCTTTCTTT.

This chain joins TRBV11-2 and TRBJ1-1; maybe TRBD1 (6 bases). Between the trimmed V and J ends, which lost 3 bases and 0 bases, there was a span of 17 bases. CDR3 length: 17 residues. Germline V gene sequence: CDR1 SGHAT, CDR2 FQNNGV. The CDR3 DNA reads TGTGCCAGCAGCTTCACCACTGGGCCAGGGGTGAACACTGAAGCTTTCTTT. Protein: CASSFTTGPGVNTEAFF.

The CDR3 DNA reads as TGTGCCAGTAGTTCGAGACTAGCGGGCGAGCAGTACTTC. This translates into CASSSRLAGEQYF. V and J are TRBV19 and TRBJ2-7, with 10 bases fitting TRBD2. The CDR3 extends over 13 amino acids. J gave up 6 bases and V 5 bases, and 4 bases lay outside the gene matches. Germline-derived CDR1 and CDR2 are LNHDA and SQIVND (reference sequence).

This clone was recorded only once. The CDR3, as DNA: TGTGCCAGCAGCTTAGTTTCTAGCGGGGGGAAGGAGACCCAGTACTTC. This translates into CASSLVSSGGKETQYF. The rearrangement uses TRBV11-2 and TRBJ2-5, with TRBD2 matching 11 bases. The V segment lost 1 base and the J segment 5 bases; nucleotides outside the gene matches: 6. Germline lookup yields CDR1 SGHAT and CDR2 FQNNGV. This CDR3 has 16 residues.